This T cell receptor beta chain came from a study of T-cell reconstitution after alpha-beta-depleted transplantation in children. Researchers prepared the TCRbeta library using unique molecular identifiers, the study reports. TCRdb redid the calling of the PCR reads with MiXCR, one entry per CDR3 protein. Seen here are about 610,000 distinct CDR3 sequences, about 10% observed once, and the top ten hold roughly 4%. This clonotype was picked up many times. Germline and junction disagree at one end, which may indicate a read error. Sequencing was performed on PBMCs from the stem cell graft donor, taken from the stem cell graft. The clonotype comes from a human donor who donated a stem cell graft to a child with acute myeloid leukemia.

In DNA, the CDR3 is TGCAGTGCTACGAACCTAGCGTCCCGTTTCACAGATATGCAGTATTTT. Translating it yields CSATNLASRFTDMQYF. J is TRBJ2-3 and V is TRBV20-1; D possibly corresponds to TRBD2 (6 bases). Germline loops: CDR1 DFQATT, CDR2 SNEGSKA (reference sequence). The CDR3 loop spans 16 amino acids.